This TCR beta chain was recorded in a study of technical replicates of blood from a few donors (dated by TCRdb to about 2017). Library prep was done by the immunoSEQ multiplex PCR assay. Drawn from immuneACCESS, this table holds only the in-frame rearrangements with V and J called that TCRdb kept. Clones are partly lost; checked studies trace under half to an unresolved V gene and leave the rest unexplained. A total of about 75,000 clones appear in this sample, nearly 98% of them only once. Of the sample, around 0.3% falls within the top ten clones. Note on this clone: Its antigen remains undetermined. No clone much larger than this one lies a single base away; base qualities are absent.

Sequencing was carried out using T cells isolated from PBMCs. This sequence originates from a human donor in good health.

This receptor carries the CDR3 CASSAQVFTDTQYF. The DNA sequence is as follows: TGTGCCAGCAGTGCCCAGGTTTTCACAGATACGCAGTATTTT. This chain joins TRBV2 to TRBJ2-3, with no reliable assignment of the D segment. V was cut back by 4 bases and J by 2 bases, leaving a gap of 10 bases between them. CDR1 and CDR2 are drawn from the germline V gene: SNHLY, FYNNEI. The CDR3 starts with the cysteine, ends with the phenylalanine, and has 14 residues. The DNA shown is the 42-base CDR3, in frame from base 1.